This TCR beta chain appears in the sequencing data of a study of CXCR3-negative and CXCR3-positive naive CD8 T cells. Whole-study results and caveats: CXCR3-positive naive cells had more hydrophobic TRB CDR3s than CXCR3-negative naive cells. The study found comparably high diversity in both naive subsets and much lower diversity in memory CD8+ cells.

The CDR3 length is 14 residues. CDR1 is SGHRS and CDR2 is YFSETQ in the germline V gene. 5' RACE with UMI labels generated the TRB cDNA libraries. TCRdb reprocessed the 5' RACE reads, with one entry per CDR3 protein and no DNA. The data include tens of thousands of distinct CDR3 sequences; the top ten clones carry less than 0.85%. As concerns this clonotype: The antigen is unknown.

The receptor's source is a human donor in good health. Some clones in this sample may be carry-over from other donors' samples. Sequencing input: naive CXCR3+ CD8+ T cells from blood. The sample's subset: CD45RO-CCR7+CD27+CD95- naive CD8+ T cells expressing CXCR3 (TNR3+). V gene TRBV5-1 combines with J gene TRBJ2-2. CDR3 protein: CASSDGVNTGELFF.